These 20 T cell receptor beta chains were sequenced from one sample in a study of cytomegalovirus exposure and HLA in healthy donors. With 60 Vbeta and 13 Jbeta primers, the PCR was carried out. TCRdb's table, derived via immunoSEQ multiplex PCR, lists solely in-frame clones and lacks some. The profile shows 150,000 to 200,000 clones, roughly 80% of them singletons. The sequencing input was PBMCs. The receptors were sampled from a female donor in good health and CMV-seronegative.

The genes are TRBV9 and TRBJ1-1; 8 bases are shared with TRBD1. This CDR3 is built from 15 residues. The V segment lost 1 base and the J segment 1 base; nucleotides outside the gene matches: 3. The germline CDR1 and CDR2 sequences are SGDLS and YYNGEE. CDR3 residues: CASSVSQGANTEAFF. The CDR3 nucleotides are TGTGCCAGCAGCGTATCTCAGGGGGCGAACACTGAAGCTTTCTTT.

The gene calls are TRBV6-5 and TRBJ1-2; possibly TRBD1 for D (5 bases). CDR3 size: 14 residues. V lost 6 bases and J 4 bases, leaving 15 bases between the germline ends. Germline V gene lookup returns CDR1 MNHEY and CDR2 SVGAGI. CDR3 sequence: CASSTQGQVYGYTF. As DNA, the CDR3 is TGTGCCAGCAGCACCCAGGGCCAAGTCTATGGCTACACCTTC.

The rearrangement uses TRBV6-1 and TRBJ1-5; 11 positions match TRBD1. J lost 3 bases, V lost 8 bases, and 6 bases had no gene match. Germline V gives CDR1 MNHNS, CDR2 SASEGT. This CDR3 contains 15 residues. The CDR3 loop is CASRRDRGDNQPQHF. The CDR3 DNA sequence: TGTGCCAGCCGTAGGGACAGGGGGGACAATCAGCCCCAGCATTTT.

The rearrangement links TRBV19 to TRBJ1-2, with D hard to call. The CDR3 sequence is 16 residues long. Trimming pared 6 bases from V and 8 bases from J, leaving 25 bases between. Germline assignment: CDR1 LNHDA and CDR2 SQIVND (reference sequence). The CDR3 DNA follows: TGTGCCAGTAGATCCGAAGTTAAGATAGGAGCTGGGGGCTACACCTTC. Its protein product is CASRSEVKIGAGGYTF.

V gene TRBV2 combines with J gene TRBJ2-7, with D possibly TRBD2 on 6 matching bases. This CDR3 spans 14 amino acids. V was cut by 8 bases and J by 5 bases, with 19 bases left in between. Germline values: CDR1 SNHLY, CDR2 FYNNEI. The CDR3 DNA reads as TGTGCCAGCGCCGGCGGGACGTGGACGGACGAGCAGTACTTC. Its protein product is CASAGGTWTDEQYF.

The V gene is TRBV4-1, the J gene TRBJ1-5; D call uncertain. This CDR3 contains 16 residues. From germline, CDR1 is MGHRA and CDR2 YSYEKL. Trimming removed 1 base from V and 0 bases from J, with 10 bases in between. The DNA for the CDR3 is TGCGCCAGCAGCCAAGGTCCGGGATATAGCAATCAGCCCCAGCATTTT. It codes for CASSQGPGYSNQPQHF.

The chain recombines TRBV13 with TRBJ2-7, with 7 bases matching TRBD2. The CDR3 consists of 15 residues. Trimming took 5 bases from V and 0 from J; bases not matched to a gene: 7. Germline lookup yields CDR1 PRHDT and CDR2 FYEKMQ (reference sequence). The CDR3 sequence: CASSTTSDNSYEQYF. DNA of the CDR3: TGTGCCAGCAGCACCACTAGCGACAACTCCTACGAGCAGTACTTC.

The chain uses TRBV2 and TRBJ1-4; 10 bases agree with TRBD1. The V gene's germline CDR1 is SNHLY and CDR2 FYNNEI. This CDR3 contains 14 residues. V lost 5 bases, J lost 4 bases, and 1 base stayed unmatched. CDR3 sequence (DNA): TGTGCCAGCAGTCGGGACAGGGGTAATGAAAAACTGTTTTTT. It translates to CASSRDRGNEKLFF.

The genes are TRBV29-1 and TRBJ2-2; D remains ambiguous. Trimming took 1 base from V and 4 from J, leaving 16 bases between them. The CDR3 runs 16 residues. CDR1 and CDR2 (germline): SQVTM, ANQGSEA. This CDR3 is CSVEVSARRRTGELFF. The DNA for the CDR3 is TGCAGCGTTGAAGTATCTGCTAGGAGACGCACCGGGGAGCTGTTTTTT.

CDR3 in amino acids: CASSYSTGPETQYF. The CDR3 DNA follows: TGTGCCAGCAGTTACTCTACAGGGCCGGAGACCCAGTACTTC. The chain links TRBV6-5 to TRBJ2-5, with D possibly being TRBD1 (6 bases). Deletions cut 0 bases from V and 5 bases from J, with 10 bases between. Germline CDR1 and CDR2: MNHEY and SVGAGI. This CDR3 has 14 amino acids.

The chain recombines TRBV7-6 with TRBJ2-5; D is unclear. Germline lookup yields CDR1 SGHVS and CDR2 FNYEAQ. CDR3 length equals 13 residues. V lost 3 bases and J 1 base, leaving 6 bases between the germline ends. The CDR3 DNA sequence: TGTGCCAGCAGCTTGCACAGCCAAGAGACCCAGTACTTC. This gives the protein CASSLHSQETQYF.

The CDR3 loop reads CASSFGTSGYNEQFF. The CDR3 DNA reads as TGTGCCAGCAGCTTTGGAACTAGCGGATACAATGAGCAGTTCTTC. This chain uses TRBV7-2 with TRBJ2-1; 8 nucleotides match TRBD2. J gave up 4 bases and V 3 bases, and 5 bases lay outside the gene matches. The CDR3 has 15 residues. Germline V gene lookup returns CDR1 SGHTA and CDR2 FQGNSA.

This clone came up once. Other DNA variants within this sample encode the same CDR3. The chain combines TRBV9 with TRBJ1-2, with TRBD1 as a possible D gene (6 bases). Germline V CDR1 and CDR2: SGDLS, YYNGEE. This CDR3 spans 15 amino acids. The V end lost 4 bases, the J end lost 2 bases, and 15 bases lay between the germline ends. This CDR3 reads CASSPRQVPNYGYTF. The CDR3, as DNA: TGTGCCAGCAGCCCCCGACAGGTCCCCAACTATGGCTACACCTTC.

V usage is TRBV10-3 and J usage is TRBJ2-1, with 12 bases matching TRBD2. The CDR3 contains 13 residues. With V trimmed by 10 bases and J by 6 bases, 4 bases remained unmatched. CDR1 is ENHRY and CDR2 is SYGVKD in the germline V gene. As DNA, the CDR3 is TGTGCCACACTAGCGGGAGGAGGCAATGAGCAGTTCTTC. The encoded protein is CATLAGGGNEQFF.

V usage is TRBV5-1 and J usage is TRBJ2-3; possibly TRBD2 for D (6 bases). With 2 bases removed from V and 4 bases from J, the gap between germline ends came to 14 bases. Germline assignment: CDR1 SGHRS and CDR2 YFSETQ. The CDR3 is made up of 15 amino acids. CDR3: CASSFSSGEADTQYF. The CDR3 DNA reads TGCGCCAGCAGCTTCTCATCGGGAGAAGCAGATACGCAGTATTTT.

The V gene is TRBV6-1, the J gene TRBJ2-7, with TRBD1 identical over 7 bases. CDR3 length: 15 amino acids. Germline CDR1 MNHNS, CDR2 SASEGT. V lost 2 bases and J lost 4; bases outside the gene matches: 8. CDR3 sequence reads: CASSESGGYLYEQYF. Written as DNA, the CDR3 is TGTGCCAGCAGTGAATCAGGGGGATACTTATACGAGCAGTACTTC.

V is TRBV19 and J is TRBJ1-1, with TRBD1 as a possible D gene (5 bases). This CDR3 is 12 amino acids long. Trimming stripped 7 bases from V and 10 bases from J, with 16 bases between. Germline V gives CDR1 LNHDA, CDR2 SQIVND (reference sequence). The CDR3 DNA follows: TGTGCCAGTACCTTCGGGGGAAGGGGAGCTTTCTTT. This encodes CASTFGGRGAFF.

This clone was seen a single time. The rearrangement uses TRBV6-1 and TRBJ1-2; the D is unclear. CDR3 length equals 15 residues. The germline CDR1 and CDR2 sequences are MNHNS and SASEGT. Trimming took off 0 bases at V and 6 bases at J, with 14 bases between the two ends. CDR3 loop: CASSEALVAGNGYTF. The CDR3 DNA is TGTGCCAGCAGTGAAGCGTTAGTCGCCGGGAATGGCTACACCTTC.

This chain connects TRBV5-8 to TRBJ1-4; TRBD1 might be the D (5 bases). The V gene lost 5 bases and the J gene lost 3 bases, with 8 bases spanning the gap. The CDR3 runs to 13 residues. Per germline, CDR1 SGHTS and CDR2 YDEGEE. The CDR3 here is CASRTTANEKLFF. The DNA for the CDR3 is TGTGCCAGCAGAACGACAGCTAATGAAAAACTGTTTTTT.

V usage is TRBV30 and J usage is TRBJ1-1; 8 nucleotides align to TRBD1. V dropped 4 bases and J dropped 4; count of bases not matched to a gene: 5. This CDR3 is built from 13 residues. Germline V gives CDR1 GTSNPN, CDR2 SVGIG (reference sequence). The CDR3 is CAWTGQASTEAFF. CDR3 coding DNA: TGTGCCTGGACGGGACAGGCGAGCACTGAAGCTTTCTTT.